This passage covers 17 T cell receptor beta chains from one sample sequenced in a study of blood T cell repertoires in COVID-19. Only in-frame clones appear in the TCRdb table, and some are missing; sequencing was by immunoSEQ multiplex PCR. Counted here are around 59,000 clones, around 67% occurring once; the ten biggest clones make up 18%. The sequenced sample was peripheral blood. Source of these receptors: a woman aged 45-65 years with active or convalescent COVID-19.

The chain combines TRBV10-2 with TRBJ1-1; no clear D. CDR3 size: 12 residues. Germline V gene sequence: CDR1 WSHSY, CDR2 SAAADI. Trimming took 4 bases from V and 5 from J, leaving 8 bases between them. This CDR3 reads CASSASRTEAFF. The CDR3 DNA is TGCGCCAGCAGTGCGAGTCGTACTGAAGCTTTCTTT.

The rearrangement uses TRBV11-2 and TRBJ1-1; the D gene is possibly TRBD1 (5 bases). V dropped 5 bases and J dropped 0 bases, with 10 bases sitting between them. The CDR3 is 14 amino acids. CDR1 is SGHAT and CDR2 is FQNNGV in the germline V gene. The CDR3 loop reads CASSPTVMNTEAFF. CDR3 bases: TGTGCCAGCAGCCCGACAGTTATGAACACTGAAGCTTTCTTT.

The chain combines TRBV5-1 with TRBJ2-7; 11 nucleotides align to TRBD2. The V and J ends lost 3 bases and 5 bases, in that order; junction bases with no gene match: 4. The CDR3 length is 14 residues. Germline V lookup: CDR1 SGHRS, CDR2 YFSETQ. The CDR3 region has the DNA TGCGCCAGCAGCTCCACTAGCGGGAGACACGAGCAGTACTTC. It yields the protein CASSSTSGRHEQYF.

Only a few counts were recorded for this clone. This rearrangement joins TRBV5-1 to TRBJ2-7; 9 bases align to TRBD2. V lost 4 bases to trimming and J lost 2 bases; unmatched junction nucleotides: 7. This CDR3 contains 15 residues. Germline CDR1 is SGHRS and CDR2 is YFSETQ. The CDR3 DNA reads TGCGCCAGCAGCGGGTTAGCGGGAGAGGCCTACGAGCAGTACTTC. Translation: CASSGLAGEAYEQYF.

The V call is TRBV7-2, the J call TRBJ1-4; a possible D gene is TRBD1 (5 bases). CDR3 size: 17 residues. Trimming took off 1 base at V and 0 bases at J, with 12 bases between the two ends. Germline-derived CDR1 and CDR2 are SGHTA and FQGNSA. The CDR3 DNA is TGTGCCAGCAGCTTAGTTGGTGGGGCGGCAACTAATGAAAAACTGTTTTTT. Protein product: CASSLVGGAATNEKLFF. The full variable domain, rest sourced from reference TRBV7-2 and TRBJ1-4, is GAGVSQSPSNKVTEKGKDVELRCDPISGHTALYWYRQSLGQGLEFLIYFQGNSAPDKSGLPSDRFSAERTGGSVSTLTIQRTQQEDSAVYLCASSLVGGAATNEKLFFGSGTQLSVL.

This rearrangement joins TRBV7-6 to TRBJ2-2; 8 nucleotides agree with TRBD1. V shed 5 bases, J shed 6 bases, and the junction held 5 bases outside the gene matches. The germline CDR1 and CDR2 sequences are SGHVS and FNYEAQ. The CDR3 consists of 14 residues. CDR3 nucleotides: TGTGCCAGCAGCCGTATCAGGGGGCCCGGGGAGCTGTTTTTT. It specifies CASSRIRGPGELFF.

The chain joins TRBV28 to TRBJ2-5; 7 bases align to TRBD2. Germline V gene lookup returns CDR1 MDHEN and CDR2 SYDVKM. The CDR3 covers 16 residues. V was pared by 6 bases and J by 0 bases, with 10 bases of the junction left unmatched. The CDR3: CASSPQRGGYQETQYF. Written as DNA, the CDR3 is TGTGCCAGCAGCCCTCAGCGGGGTGGGTACCAAGAGACCCAGTACTTC.

V and J are TRBV19 and TRBJ1-1; D unclear. CDR1 and CDR2 (germline): LNHDA, SQIVND (reference sequence). V lost 6 bases and J lost 11, with 16 bases in between. CDR3 size: 12 residues. CDR3 in amino acids: CASSHARGRAFF. CDR3 DNA: TGTGCCAGTAGCCACGCGCGAGGGCGTGCTTTCTTT.

The chain couples TRBV7-9 to TRBJ2-1; the match to TRBD1 covers 8 bases. Trimming cost V 3 bases and J 8 bases; bases outside gene matches: 9. Per the germline V gene, CDR1 is SEHNR and CDR2 is FQNEAQ (reference sequence). The CDR3 totals 15 residues. The CDR3 protein is CASSLARTGRYEQFF. Here the CDR3 DNA reads TGTGCCAGCAGCTTGGCACGGACAGGGAGGTATGAGCAGTTCTTC.

This clone came up once. The chain employs TRBV18 and TRBJ1-5, with 8 positions matching TRBD1. The germline V gene has CDR1 KGHSH and CDR2 LQKENI. The CDR3 has 17 amino acids. Trimming removed 3 bases from V and 1 base from J; junction bases left unmatched: 8. The CDR3 region is CASSPNPTGASNQPQHF. CDR3 DNA sequence: TGTGCCAGCTCACCCAACCCGACAGGGGCCAGCAATCAGCCCCAGCATTTT. The complete variable domain, with remaining parts taken from reference TRBV18 and TRBJ1-5, reads NAGVMQNPRHLVRRRGQEARLRCSPMKGHSHVYWYRQLPEEGLKFMVYLQKENIIDESGMPKERFSAEFPKEGPSILRIQQVVRGDSAAYFCASSPNPTGASNQPQHFGDGTRLSIL.

V usage is TRBV4-1 and J usage is TRBJ2-1; 9 nucleotides align to TRBD2. The CDR3 covers 15 residues. Germline V gene sequence: CDR1 MGHRA, CDR2 YSYEKL. V gave up 4 bases and J gave up 5 bases; unmatched junction bases: 6. The DNA of the CDR3 is TGCGCCAGCAGCCTTTCTAGCGGGATGAACAATGAGCAGTTCTTC. It codes for CASSLSSGMNNEQFF.

This clone was seen just once. The genes are TRBV18 and TRBJ1-2; D call uncertain. The CDR3 has 15 residues. CDR1 KGHSH and CDR2 LQKENI come from the germline V gene. The V gene lost 2 bases and the J gene lost 5 bases, with 15 bases spanning the gap. CDR3 amino acids: CASSPELRFTYGYTF. DNA for the CDR3: TGTGCCAGCTCACCAGAACTGCGATTTACTTATGGCTACACCTTC.

The chain carries TRBV12-3 or TRBV12-4 and TRBJ2-1; 7 bases align to TRBD1. CDR3 length: 13 amino acids. The junction had 2 bases not matched to a gene; V was cut back by 5 bases and J by 4 bases. CDR3: CASSPTGYNEQFF. Written as DNA, the CDR3 is TGTGCCAGCAGTCCGACAGGGTACAATGAGCAGTTCTTC.

This chain links TRBV18 with TRBJ1-4, with 10 bases lining up with TRBD1. The V and J ends lost 3 bases and 5 bases, in that order; junction bases with no gene match: 3. Germline assignment: CDR1 KGHSH and CDR2 LQKENI. The CDR3 totals 15 residues. CDR3 in amino acids: CASSPPGQGNEKLFF. DNA of the CDR3: TGTGCCAGCTCACCTCCGGGACAGGGGAATGAAAAACTGTTTTTT.

This chain links TRBV5-1 with TRBJ1-1, with 10 bases fitting TRBD1. The germline V gene has CDR1 SGHRS and CDR2 YFSETQ. The V and J ends lost 0 bases and 11 bases, in that order; junction bases with no gene match: 10. This CDR3 comprises 15 residues. CDR3 DNA sequence: TGCGCCAGCAGCTTGGCACTCGGACAGGGGGGCCGGGCTTTCTTT. It codes for CASSLALGQGGRAFF.

The chain is built from TRBV14 and TRBJ2-7, with 7 bases matching TRBD1. Germline V gene sequence: CDR1 SGHDN, CDR2 FVKESK. The CDR3 is made up of 14 amino acids. J was trimmed by 4 bases and V by 5 bases; bases with no gene match: 8. The CDR3 DNA is TGTGCCAGCAGCGGATTAGGGGGCTATTACGAGCAGTACTTC. It translates to CASSGLGGYYEQYF. Together with reference TRBV14 and TRBJ2-7, the CDR3 gives the full variable domain: EAGVTQFPSHSVIEKGQTVTLRCDPISGHDNLYWYRRVMGKEIKFLLHFVKESKQDESGMPNNRFLAERTGGTYSTLKVQPAELEDSGVYFCASSGLGGYYEQYFGPGTRLTVT.

This clone was counted only a few times. The J gene is TRBJ2-3, the V gene TRBV2; 12 bases line up with TRBD2. This CDR3 region has 15 residues. In germline, CDR1 is SNHLY, CDR2 FYNNEI. Germline trimming cut 5 bases from V and 3 bases from J; bases unmatched to any gene: 3. The CDR3 DNA sequence: TGTGCCAGCAGTCAGCTAGCGGGAGGGACAGATACGCAGTATTTT. As protein: CASSQLAGGTDTQYF.